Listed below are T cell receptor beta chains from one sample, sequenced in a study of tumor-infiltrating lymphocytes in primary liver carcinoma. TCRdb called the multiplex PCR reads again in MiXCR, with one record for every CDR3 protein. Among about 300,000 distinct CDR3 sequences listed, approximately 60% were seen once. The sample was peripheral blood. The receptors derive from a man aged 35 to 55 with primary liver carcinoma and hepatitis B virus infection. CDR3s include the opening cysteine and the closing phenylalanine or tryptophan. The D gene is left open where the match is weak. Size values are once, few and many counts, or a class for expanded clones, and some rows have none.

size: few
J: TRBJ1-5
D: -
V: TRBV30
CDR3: CAWSVEHLGNQPQHF
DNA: TGTGCCTGGAGCGTAGAACATTTGGGGAATCAGCCCCAGCATTTT

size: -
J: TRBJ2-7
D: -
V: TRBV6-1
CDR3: CANSEWVFYEQYF
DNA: TGTGCCAACAGTGAATGGGTTTTCTACGAGCAGTACTTC

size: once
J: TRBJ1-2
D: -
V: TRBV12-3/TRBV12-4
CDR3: CASRNPGFWGGYTF
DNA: TGTGCCAGCAGGAATCCTGGCTTTTGGGGTGGCTACACCTTC

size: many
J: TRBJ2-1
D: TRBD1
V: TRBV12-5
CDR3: CASGPGQGGDEQFF
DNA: TGTGCTAGTGGCCCGGGACAGGGGGGGGATGAGCAGTTCTTC

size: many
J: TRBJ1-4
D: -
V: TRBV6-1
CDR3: CASRRGRIDEKLFF
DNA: TGTGCCAGCCGTCGGGGCAGGATCGATGAAAAACTGTTTTTT

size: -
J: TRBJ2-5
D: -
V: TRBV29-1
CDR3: CSLESTGRRTQYF
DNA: TGCAGCCTTGAATCAACAGGGAGGCGGACCCAGTACTTC

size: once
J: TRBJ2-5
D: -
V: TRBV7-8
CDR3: CASSRGRVIQETQYF
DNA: TGTGCCAGCAGCCGTGGACGGGTGATCCAAGAGACCCAGTACTTC

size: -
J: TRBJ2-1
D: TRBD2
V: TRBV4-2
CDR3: CASSQGGGNYYNERFF
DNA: TGTGCCAGCAGCCAAGGGGGGGGAAACTACTACAATGAGCGGTTCTTC

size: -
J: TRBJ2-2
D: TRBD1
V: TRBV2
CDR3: CASSGLGTGNTGELFF
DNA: TGTGCCAGCAGTGGCCTCGGGACAGGGAACACCGGGGAGCTGTTTTTT

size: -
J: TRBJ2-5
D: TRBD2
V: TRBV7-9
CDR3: CASGPTSWETQYF
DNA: TGTGCCAGCGGCCCGACTAGCTGGGAGACCCAGTACTTC

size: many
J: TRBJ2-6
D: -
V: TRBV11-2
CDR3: CASSLDKAGANVLTF
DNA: TGTGCCAGCAGCTTAGATAAGGCTGGGGCCAACGTCCTGACTTTC

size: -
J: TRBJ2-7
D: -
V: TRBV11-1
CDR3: CASSIARGHEQYF
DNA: TGTGCCAGCAGCATAGCCCGGGGTCACGAGCAGTACTTC

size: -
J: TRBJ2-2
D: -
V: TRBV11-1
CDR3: CANSPTLRSRELFF
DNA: TGTGCCAACAGCCCCACTCTAAGATCCAGGGAGCTGTTTTTT

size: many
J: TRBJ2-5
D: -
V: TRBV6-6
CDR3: CASSYYTTSFGETQYF
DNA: TGTGCCAGCAGTTACTACACAACCTCCTTTGGGGAGACCCAGTACTTC

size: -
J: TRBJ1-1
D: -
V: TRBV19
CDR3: CASKSPVNTEAFF
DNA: TGTGCCAGTAAATCTCCGGTGAACACTGAAGCTTTCTTT

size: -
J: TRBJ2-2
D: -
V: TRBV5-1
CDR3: CASSLVRVNTGELFF
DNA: TGCGCCAGCAGCTTGGTCAGGGTGAACACCGGGGAGCTGTTTTTT

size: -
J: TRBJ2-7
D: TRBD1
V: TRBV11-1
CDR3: CASKGACEQYF
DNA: TGTGCCAGCAAGGGGGCATGCGAGCAGTACTTC

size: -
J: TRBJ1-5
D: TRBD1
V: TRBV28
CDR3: CASSWDRASNQPQHF
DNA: TGTGCCAGCAGTTGGGACAGGGCGAGCAATCAGCCCCAGCATTTT

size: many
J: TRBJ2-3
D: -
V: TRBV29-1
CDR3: CSVEMADRSTDTQYF
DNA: TGCAGCGTTGAAATGGCGGACCGTAGCACAGATACGCAGTATTTT

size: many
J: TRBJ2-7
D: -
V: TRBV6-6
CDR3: CASSLGDEQYF
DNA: TGTGCCAGCAGTTTGGGTGACGAGCAGTACTTC

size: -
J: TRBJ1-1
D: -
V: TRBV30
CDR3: CAWSGGDTEAFF
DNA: TGTGCCTGGAGTGGAGGGGACACTGAAGCTTTCTTT

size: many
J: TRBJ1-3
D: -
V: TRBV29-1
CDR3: CSVLDRSSGNTIYF
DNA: TGCAGCGTCCTCGACAGGAGCTCTGGAAACACCATATATTTT

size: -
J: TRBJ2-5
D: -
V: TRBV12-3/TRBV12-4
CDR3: CASSVAGNTQETQYF
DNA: TGTGCCAGCAGTGTCGCGGGGAATACACAAGAGACCCAGTACTTC

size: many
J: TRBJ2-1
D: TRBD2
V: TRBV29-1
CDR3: CSVDGTSGNLTYNEQFF
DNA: TGCAGCGTTGATGGGACTAGCGGGAATCTTACCTACAATGAGCAGTTCTTC

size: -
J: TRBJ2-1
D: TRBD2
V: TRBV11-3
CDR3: CASSPTSVSYYDQFF
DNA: TGTGCCAGTAGCCCAACTAGCGTAAGCTACTATGATCAGTTCTTC

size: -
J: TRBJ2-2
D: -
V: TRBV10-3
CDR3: CAINEPNSGELFF
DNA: TGTGCCATCAATGAACCGAACAGCGGGGAGCTGTTTTTT

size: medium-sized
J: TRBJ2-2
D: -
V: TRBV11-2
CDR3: CASSAGANTGELFF
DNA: TGTGCCAGTTCGGCCGGGGCAAACACCGGGGAGCTGTTTTTT

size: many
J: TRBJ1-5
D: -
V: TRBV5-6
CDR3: CASSLWTRDQPQHF
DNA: TGTGCCAGCAGCTTGTGGACCAGGGATCAGCCCCAGCATTTT

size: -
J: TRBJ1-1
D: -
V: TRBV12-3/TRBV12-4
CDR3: CTSRFLSGTQNTEAFF
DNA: TGTACCAGCAGATTCTTGTCCGGGACACAGAACACTGAAGCTTTCTTT

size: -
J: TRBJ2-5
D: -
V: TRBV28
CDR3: CASSIWTAQDTQYF
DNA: TGTGCCAGCAGTATCTGGACAGCCCAAGATACCCAGTACTTC

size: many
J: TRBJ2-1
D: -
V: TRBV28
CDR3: CASSSGANNEQFF
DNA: TGTGCCAGCAGTTCCGGGGCGAACAATGAGCAGTTCTTC

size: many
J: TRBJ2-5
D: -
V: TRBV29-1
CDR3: CSVRAQQETQYF
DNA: TGCAGCGTACGGGCGCAACAAGAGACCCAGTACTTC

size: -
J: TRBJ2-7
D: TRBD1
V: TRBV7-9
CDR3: CASSPGGTAVEQYF
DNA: TGTGCCAGCAGTCCAGGGGGCACGGCAGTAGAGCAGTACTTC

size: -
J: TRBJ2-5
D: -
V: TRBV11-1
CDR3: CASSQPGETQYF
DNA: TGTGCCAGCAGTCAACCCGGGGAGACCCAATACTTC

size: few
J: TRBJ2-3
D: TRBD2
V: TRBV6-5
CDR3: CASRFSGRGDTQYF
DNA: TGTGCCAGCAGGTTCAGCGGGAGGGGGGATACGCAGTATTTT

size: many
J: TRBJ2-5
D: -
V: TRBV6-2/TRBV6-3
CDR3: CASKKRATPTKETQYF
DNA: TGTGCCAGCAAAAAGCGGGCGACCCCTACCAAAGAGACCCAGTACTTC

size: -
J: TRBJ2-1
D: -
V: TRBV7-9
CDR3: CASPTGTDYNEQFF
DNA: TGTGCCAGCCCCACGGGGACGGACTACAATGAGCAGTTCTTC

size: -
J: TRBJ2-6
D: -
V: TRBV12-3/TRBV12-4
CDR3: CASSLWGSGADVLTF
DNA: TGTGCCAGCAGTTTATGGGGGTCTGGGGCCGACGTCCTGACTTTC

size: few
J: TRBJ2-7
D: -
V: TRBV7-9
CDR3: CASSRGAGIYEQYF
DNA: TGTGCCAGCAGCCGTGGGGCAGGGATCTACGAGCAGTACTTC

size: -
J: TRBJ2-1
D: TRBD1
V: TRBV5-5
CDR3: CASSPWPPGTVDNEQFF
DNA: TGTGCCAGCAGCCCCTGGCCCCCCGGGACAGTTGACAATGAGCAGTTCTTC

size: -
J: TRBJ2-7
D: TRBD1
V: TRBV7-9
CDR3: CASTPQRTGVYEQYF
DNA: TGTGCCAGCACCCCTCAGAGGACAGGGGTCTACGAGCAGTACTTC

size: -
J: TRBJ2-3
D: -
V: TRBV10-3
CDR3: CAIRGTSQLDVQYF
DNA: TGTGCCATCAGAGGGACATCTCAGCTAGATGTGCAGTATTTT

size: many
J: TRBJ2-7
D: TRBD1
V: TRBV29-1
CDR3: CSALTGPGEQYF
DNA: TGCAGCGCCTTGACAGGGCCGGGAGAGCAGTACTTC

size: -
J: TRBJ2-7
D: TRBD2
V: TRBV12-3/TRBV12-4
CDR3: CANSPLAGGPSEQYF
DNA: TGTGCCAACAGTCCCCTAGCGGGAGGACCCTCCGAGCAGTACTTC

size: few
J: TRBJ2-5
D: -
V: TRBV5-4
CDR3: CASSWDHETQYF
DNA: TGTGCCAGCAGCTGGGACCATGAGACCCAGTACTTC

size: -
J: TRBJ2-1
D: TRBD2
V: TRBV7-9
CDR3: CASSPRLAGGQFF
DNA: TGTGCCAGCAGCCCCAGACTAGCGGGAGGGCAGTTCTTC

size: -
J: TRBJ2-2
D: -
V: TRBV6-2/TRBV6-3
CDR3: CATATSRRYGTGELFF
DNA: TGTGCCACCGCAACCTCCAGAAGGTACGGGACCGGGGAGCTCTTTTTT

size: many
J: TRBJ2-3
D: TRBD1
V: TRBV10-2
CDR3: CASSEGQGSTDTQYF
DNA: TGCGCCAGCAGCGAGGGACAGGGGAGCACAGATACGCAGTATTTT

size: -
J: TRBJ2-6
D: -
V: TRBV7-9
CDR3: CVSSLGFDSGANVLTF
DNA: TGTGTCAGTAGCTTAGGGTTTGACTCTGGGGCCAACGTCCTGACTTTC